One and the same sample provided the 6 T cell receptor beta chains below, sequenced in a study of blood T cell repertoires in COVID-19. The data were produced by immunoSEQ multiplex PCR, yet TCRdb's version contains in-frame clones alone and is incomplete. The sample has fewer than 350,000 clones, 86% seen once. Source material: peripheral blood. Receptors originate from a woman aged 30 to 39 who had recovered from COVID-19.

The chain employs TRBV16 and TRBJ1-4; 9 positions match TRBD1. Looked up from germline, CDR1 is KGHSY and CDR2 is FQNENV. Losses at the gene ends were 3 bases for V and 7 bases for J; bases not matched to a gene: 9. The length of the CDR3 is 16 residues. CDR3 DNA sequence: TGTGCCAGCAGCCACCTCCGGGACAGGGTTGGTGAAAAACTGTTTTTT. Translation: CASSHLRDRVGEKLFF.

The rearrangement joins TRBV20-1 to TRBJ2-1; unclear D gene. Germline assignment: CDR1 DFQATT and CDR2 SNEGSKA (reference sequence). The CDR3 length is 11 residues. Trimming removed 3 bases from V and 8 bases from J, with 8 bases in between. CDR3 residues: CSARAPHEQFF. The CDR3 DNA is TGCAGTGCTAGGGCTCCCCATGAGCAGTTCTTC.

The CDR3 is CASSQDLESSEAFF. As DNA, the CDR3 is TGTGCCAGCAGCCAAGACTTAGAGAGTAGTGAAGCTTTCTTT. This chain links TRBV3-1 (or the pseudogene TRBV3-2) with TRBJ1-1; D call uncertain. CDR3 length: 14 amino acids. Trimming left V 0 bases short and J 7 bases short, with 12 bases between. Germline V lookup: CDR1 LGHDT, CDR2 YNNKEL (reference sequence).

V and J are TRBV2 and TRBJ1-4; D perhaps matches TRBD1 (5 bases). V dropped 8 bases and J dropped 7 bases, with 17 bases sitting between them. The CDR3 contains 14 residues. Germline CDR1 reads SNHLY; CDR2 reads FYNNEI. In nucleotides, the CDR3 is TGTGCCAGCGGTTTGGAGGGGATGACTGAAAAACTGTTTTTT. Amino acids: CASGLEGMTEKLFF.

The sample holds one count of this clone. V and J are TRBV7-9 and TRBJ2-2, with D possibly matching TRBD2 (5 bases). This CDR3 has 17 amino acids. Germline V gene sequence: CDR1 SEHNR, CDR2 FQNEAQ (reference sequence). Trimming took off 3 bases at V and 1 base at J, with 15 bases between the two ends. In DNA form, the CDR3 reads TGTGCCAGCAGCTTCCCAGCGGAGCTGAAGAACACCGGGGAGCTGTTTTTT. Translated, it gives CASSFPAELKNTGELFF.

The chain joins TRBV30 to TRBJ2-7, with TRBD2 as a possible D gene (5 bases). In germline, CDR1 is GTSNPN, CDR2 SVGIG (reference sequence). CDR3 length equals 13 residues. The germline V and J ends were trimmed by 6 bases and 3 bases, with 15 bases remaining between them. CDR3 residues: CACPRGEGYEQYF. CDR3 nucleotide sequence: TGTGCCTGTCCACGGGGAGAAGGCTACGAGCAGTACTTC.